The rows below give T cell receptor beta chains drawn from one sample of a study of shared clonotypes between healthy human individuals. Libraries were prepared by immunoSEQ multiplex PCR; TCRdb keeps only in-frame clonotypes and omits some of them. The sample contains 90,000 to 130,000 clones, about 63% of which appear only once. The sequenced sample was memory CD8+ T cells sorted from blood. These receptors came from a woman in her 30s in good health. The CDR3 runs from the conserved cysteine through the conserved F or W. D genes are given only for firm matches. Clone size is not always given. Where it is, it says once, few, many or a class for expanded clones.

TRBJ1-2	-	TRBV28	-	CASSPPTDSNYGYTF	TGTGCCAGCAGCCCCCCAACGGATTCTAACTATGGCTACACCTTC
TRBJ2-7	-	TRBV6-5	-	CASGLRGRYEQYF	TGTGCCAGCGGCCTTAGAGGTAGATACGAGCAGTACTTC
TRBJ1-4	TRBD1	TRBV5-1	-	CASSLLGQPNEKLFF	TGCGCCAGCAGCTTGTTGGGACAGCCTAATGAAAAACTGTTTTTT
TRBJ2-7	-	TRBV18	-	CASSTFTYEQYF	TGTGCCAGCTCAACTTTTACCTACGAGCAGTACTTC
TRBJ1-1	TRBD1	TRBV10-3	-	CAISESGQGGVEAFF	TGTGCCATCAGTGAGTCCGGTCAGGGGGGAGTTGAAGCTTTCTTT
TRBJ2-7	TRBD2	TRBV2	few	CASSMGTSGPNYEQYF	TGTGCCAGCAGCATGGGGACTAGCGGGCCCAACTACGAGCAGTACTTC
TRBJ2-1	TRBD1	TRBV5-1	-	CASSQRDSLNEQFF	TGCGCCAGCAGCCAGAGGGACAGCTTGAATGAGCAGTTCTTC
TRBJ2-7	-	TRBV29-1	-	CSVRTLTGNHYEQYF	TGCAGCGTTCGGACCTTAACAGGGAACCACTACGAGCAGTACTTC
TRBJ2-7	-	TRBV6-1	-	CASSEGGTLYEQYF	TGTGCCAGCAGTGAAGGGGGGACACTCTACGAGCAGTACTTC
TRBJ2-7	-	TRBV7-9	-	CASSAPGAYEQYF	TGTGCCAGCAGCGCCCCAGGGGCCTACGAGCAGTACTTC
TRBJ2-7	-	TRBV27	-	CASSQYRAQLYEQYF	TGTGCCAGCAGTCAATACAGGGCCCAGCTCTACGAGCAGTACTTC
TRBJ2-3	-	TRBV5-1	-	CASSSLWGDTQYF	TGCGCCAGCAGCAGTCTGTGGGGTGATACGCAGTATTTT
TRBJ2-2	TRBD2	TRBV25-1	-	CASSVAGETGELFF	TGTGCCAGCAGTGTTGCGGGAGAAACCGGGGAGCTGTTTTTT
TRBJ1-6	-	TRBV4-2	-	CASSQGMGDGSPLHF	TGTGCCAGCAGCCAAGGCATGGGTGATGGTTCACCCCTCCACTTT
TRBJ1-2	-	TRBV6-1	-	CASSPTSAGIYGYTF	TGTGCCAGCAGTCCGACATCCGCGGGGATCTATGGCTACACCTTC
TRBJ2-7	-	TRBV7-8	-	CASSPPDQVYEQYF	TGTGCCAGCAGCCCTCCGGACCAAGTATACGAGCAGTACTTC
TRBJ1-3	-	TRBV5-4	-	CASSLNQSPGNTIYF	TGTGCCAGCAGCTTGAATCAGAGCCCAGGAAACACCATATATTTT
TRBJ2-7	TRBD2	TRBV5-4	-	CASSFRKTSGRTLTPYEQYF	TGTGCCAGCAGCTTTCGGAAGACTAGCGGGAGGACCCTCACCCCCTACGAGCAGTACTTC
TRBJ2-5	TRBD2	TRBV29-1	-	CSVGGRALYEQYF	TGCAGCGTTGGCGGGAGGGCCCTCTATGAGCAGTACTTC
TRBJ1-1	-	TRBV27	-	CASRKGTGNLNTEAFF	TGTGCCAGCAGAAAAGGGACGGGCAACTTGAACACTGAAGCTTTCTTT
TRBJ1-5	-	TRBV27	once	CASSLSGNQPQHF	TGTGCCAGCAGTTTATCTGGGAATCAGCCCCAGCATTTT
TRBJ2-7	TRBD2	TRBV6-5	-	CASSEKGGSYEQYF	TGTGCCAGCAGTGAAAAGGGCGGGAGCTACGAGCAGTACTTC
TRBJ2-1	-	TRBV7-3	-	CASSLNGGNEQFF	TGTGCCAGCAGCTTAAACGGCGGGAATGAGCAGTTCTTC
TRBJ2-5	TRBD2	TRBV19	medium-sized	CASSPFVGLGVETQYF	TGTGCCAGTAGTCCATTCGTCGGACTAGGGGTAGAGACCCAGTACTTC
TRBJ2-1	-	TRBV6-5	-	CASREDPTGNEQFF	TGTGCCAGCAGGGAAGACCCGACAGGCAATGAGCAGTTCTTC
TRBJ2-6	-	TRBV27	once	CASSSQQYTGSRANVLTF	TGTGCCAGCAGTTCCCAACAGTATACAGGGTCTAGGGCCAACGTCCTGACTTTC
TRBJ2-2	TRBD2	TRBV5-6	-	CASSLFGGSGITGELFF	TGTGCCAGCAGCTTGTTCGGTGGTAGCGGGATAACCGGGGAGCTGTTTTTT
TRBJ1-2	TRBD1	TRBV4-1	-	CASDNRGDGYTF	TGCGCCAGCGATAACAGGGGGGATGGCTACACCTTC
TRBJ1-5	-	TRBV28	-	CASSLGDPRQPQHF	TGTGCCAGCAGTTTAGGGGATCCCCGCCAGCCCCAGCATTTT
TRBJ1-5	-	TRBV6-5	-	CASSYSAGGQPQHF	TGTGCCAGCAGTTACTCTGCGGGGGGACAGCCCCAGCATTTT
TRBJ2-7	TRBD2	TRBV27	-	CASSLSGLAGGPRYEQYF	TGTGCCAGCAGTTTATCGGGACTAGCGGGAGGGCCGCGGTACGAGCAGTACTTC
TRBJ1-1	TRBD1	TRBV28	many	CASSIPRDRGIAFF	TGTGCCAGCAGTATTCCGCGGGACAGGGGGATCGCTTTCTTT
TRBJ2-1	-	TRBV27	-	CASSFTTDRWDNEQFF	TGTGCCAGCAGTTTTACGACCGACCGTTGGGACAATGAGCAGTTCTTC
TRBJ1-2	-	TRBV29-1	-	CSVTPTGNKGYTF	TGCAGCGTTACGCCCACAGGGAATAAGGGCTACACCTTC
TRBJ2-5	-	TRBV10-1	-	CASSESGGGETQYF	TGCGCCAGCAGTGAGTCAGGGGGAGGAGAGACCCAGTACTTC
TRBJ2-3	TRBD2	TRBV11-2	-	CASSLGGGGASTDTQYF	TGTGCCAGCAGCTTAGGTGGCGGGGGTGCTAGCACAGATACGCAGTATTTT
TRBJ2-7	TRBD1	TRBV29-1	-	CSVDGTGGLDEQYF	TGCAGCGTTGATGGGACAGGGGGCCTCGACGAGCAGTACTTC
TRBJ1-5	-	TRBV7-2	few	CASSIGLRGGRGQPQHF	TGTGCCAGCAGCATAGGCCTTAGAGGGGGGAGAGGTCAGCCCCAGCATTTT
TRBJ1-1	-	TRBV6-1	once	CASSDIIGEAFF	TGTGCCAGCAGTGATATCATCGGCGAAGCTTTCTTT
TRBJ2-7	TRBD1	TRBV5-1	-	CASSLGQGLSYEQYF	TGCGCCAGCAGCCTCGGACAGGGACTCTCCTACGAGCAGTACTTC
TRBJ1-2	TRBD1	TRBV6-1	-	CASSEFWGQANSNSYGYTF	TGTGCCAGCAGTGAATTTTGGGGACAGGCAAACTCAAATTCCTATGGCTACACCTTC
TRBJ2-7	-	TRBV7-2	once	CASTYRQAYEQYF	TGTGCCAGCACGTATCGACAGGCCTACGAGCAGTACTTC
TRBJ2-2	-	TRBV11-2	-	CASSLELTANTGELFF	TGTGCCAGCAGCTTAGAGTTAACGGCAAACACCGGGGAGCTGTTTTTT
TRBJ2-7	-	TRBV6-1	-	CASSHSYEQYF	TGTGCCAGCAGTCACTCGTACGAGCAGTACTTC
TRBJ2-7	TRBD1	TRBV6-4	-	CARGQEYEQYF	TGTGCCAGGGGACAGGAGTACGAGCAGTACTTC
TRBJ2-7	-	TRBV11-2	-	CASTGSAYEQYF	TGTGCCAGTACAGGGTCGGCCTACGAGCAGTACTTC
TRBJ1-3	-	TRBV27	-	CASTTSLDPGNTIYF	TGTGCCAGCACCACCTCACTGGACCCTGGAAACACCATATATTTT
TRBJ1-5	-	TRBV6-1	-	CASSEQGLGNQPQHF	TGTGCCAGCAGTGAACAGGGTCTTGGCAATCAGCCCCAGCATTTT